One sample yielded the 21 T cell receptor beta chains listed below, sequenced in a study of neoadjuvant anti-PD-1 for oral cavity cancer. Using immunoSEQ multiplex PCR, the repertoire was profiled, and TCRdb retains in-frame clones only, with some absent. The sample records over 30,000 clones, roughly 80% being singletons. The time point was: after neoadjuvant nivolumab, at surgical resection. Sequencing was performed on PBMCs, taken after nivolumab (anti-PD-1) treatment. All receptors come from a person between 35 and 79 years old with oral cavity squamous cell carcinoma.

The V and J genes are TRBV30 and TRBJ2-7; 7 nucleotides line up with TRBD1. V was clipped by 4 bases and J by 6 bases; unmatched bases: 3. The CDR3 extends over 11 amino acids. From germline, CDR1 is GTSNPN and CDR2 SVGIG (reference sequence). The CDR3 DNA is TGTGCCTGGACTACAGGGGCCGAGCAGTACTTC. Protein sequence: CAWTTGAEQYF.

V and J are TRBV27 and TRBJ2-1; the match to TRBD1 covers 9 bases. J was trimmed by 0 bases and V by 6 bases; bases with no gene match: 6. Germline CDR1 and CDR2: MNHEY and SMNVEV (reference sequence). The length of the CDR3 is 16 residues. The CDR3 reads CASRVGQGLSYNEQFF. CDR3 in DNA: TGTGCCAGCAGGGTGGGACAGGGCCTCTCCTACAATGAGCAGTTCTTC.

The chain uses TRBV18 and TRBJ2-7, with unresolved D. The CDR3 extends over 13 amino acids. Trimming pared 3 bases from V and 5 bases from J, leaving 11 bases between. Germline V CDR1 and CDR2: KGHSH, LQKENI. The CDR3: CASSPPSSNEQYF. The CDR3 DNA follows: TGTGCCAGCTCACCCCCATCAAGCAACGAGCAGTACTTC.

This clone showed up just a few times. The V and J genes are TRBV7-9 and TRBJ1-1; D unclear. There are 18 residues in the CDR3. From germline, CDR1 is SEHNR and CDR2 FQNEAQ (reference sequence). V shed 5 bases and J shed 3 bases, with 25 bases lying between them. In DNA, the CDR3 is TGTGCCAGCAGCCCTCGAGGTCGTTCCCACCGGCTGGACACTGAAGCTTTCTTT. Translated: CASSPRGRSHRLDTEAFF.

V and J are TRBV9 and TRBJ2-5; D unresolved. Germline V gene lookup returns CDR1 SGDLS and CDR2 YYNGEE. CDR3 length: 13 residues. V was pared by 0 bases and J by 5 bases, with 8 bases between. The CDR3 nucleotides read TGTGCCAGCAGCGTAGCTGCTACGGAGACCCAGTACTTC. It is translated as CASSVAATETQYF.

The chain carries TRBV28 and TRBJ1-1, with D possibly TRBD1 on 5 matching bases. The CDR3 contains 16 residues. The germline V gene encodes CDR1 MDHEN and CDR2 SYDVKM. The V end was cut by 4 bases, the J end by 4 bases, with 19 bases between. The CDR3 here is CASSWIQAMVGTEAFF. The CDR3, as DNA: TGTGCCAGCAGTTGGATACAGGCTATGGTTGGCACTGAAGCTTTCTTT.

The V gene is TRBV4-1, the J gene TRBJ2-5, with 8 nucleotides matching TRBD1. This CDR3 region has 16 residues. CDR1 is MGHRA, CDR2 YSYEKL, per germline. Trimming cost V 0 bases and J 4 bases; bases outside gene matches: 7. The CDR3 loop is CASSQDRGRGRETQYF. The CDR3 nucleotides read TGCGCCAGCAGCCAAGATCGGGGCAGGGGGCGAGAGACCCAGTACTTC.

This sequence joins TRBV6-5 and TRBJ2-1, with 8 bases that match TRBD1. V was clipped by 4 bases and J by 6 bases; unmatched bases: 5. The CDR3 length is 14 residues. The germline CDR1 and CDR2 sequences are MNHEY and SVGAGI. CDR3: CASSFGQGINEQFF. Here the CDR3 DNA reads TGTGCCAGCAGTTTTGGACAGGGAATCAATGAGCAGTTCTTC.

V is TRBV5-6 and J is TRBJ2-5; D gene ambiguous. V was cut by 3 bases and J by 2 bases, with 11 bases left in between. The germline V gene encodes CDR1 SGHDT and CDR2 YYEEEE. The CDR3 runs to 14 residues. The CDR3 loop is CASSSPWGQETQYF. The CDR3 region has the DNA TGTGCCAGCAGCTCTCCTTGGGGACAAGAGACCCAGTACTTC.

The V gene is TRBV5-1, the J gene TRBJ2-1; D uncertain. This CDR3 is built from 12 residues. The germline gives CDR1 SGHRS, CDR2 YFSETQ. Trimming cost V 0 bases and J 10 bases, with 8 bases left between them. CDR3: CASSLVSQEQFF. CDR3 nucleotides: TGCGCCAGCAGCTTGGTAAGTCAGGAGCAGTTCTTC.

V usage is TRBV9 and J usage is TRBJ2-3, with a weak D call TRBD2 (7 bases). CDR1 is SGDLS and CDR2 is YYNGEE in the germline V gene. CDR3 size: 15 residues. Trimming cost V 0 bases and J 4 bases, with 12 bases left between them. This CDR3 reads CASSVGGGVPDTQYF. CDR3 in DNA: TGTGCCAGCAGCGTAGGGGGGGGCGTTCCAGATACGCAGTATTTT.

This sequence joins TRBV5-4 and TRBJ1-1; TRBD1 is a possible D gene (5 bases). The CDR3 has 13 residues. The germline V gene encodes CDR1 SGHNT and CDR2 YYREEE (reference sequence). With 7 bases removed from V and 6 bases from J, the gap between germline ends came to 16 bases. This CDR3 reads CASHKRQPPEAFF. The CDR3 DNA is TGTGCCAGCCACAAAAGACAGCCCCCTGAAGCTTTCTTT.

The chain is built from TRBV7-6 and TRBJ1-3, with a weak D call TRBD1 (5 bases). The CDR3 has 13 residues. The V gene's germline CDR1 is SGHVS and CDR2 FNYEAQ. V gave up 1 base and J gave up 7 bases, with 8 bases separating them. This CDR3 is CASSLGGSNTIYF. CDR3 DNA: TGTGCCAGCAGCTTAGGGGGCAGTAACACCATATATTTT.

V is TRBV4-2 and J is TRBJ2-5; D not resolved. The CDR3 sequence is 14 residues long. The V gene lost 1 base and the J gene lost 2 bases, with 8 bases spanning the gap. From germline, CDR1 is LGHNA and CDR2 YNFKEQ. CDR3 bases: TGTGCCAGCAGCCAAGGGTCGACTCAAGAGACCCAGTACTTC. Translation: CASSQGSTQETQYF.

This sequence joins TRBV11-3 and TRBJ2-1, with D uncertain. The CDR3 runs 13 residues. Germline V gene sequence: CDR1 SGHNT, CDR2 YENEEA. Deletions cut 1 base from V and 5 bases from J, with 6 bases between. The CDR3 region is CASSLVGNNEQFF. For the CDR3, the DNA is TGTGCCAGCAGCTTAGTCGGAAACAATGAGCAGTTCTTC.

The chain is built from TRBV7-9 and TRBJ2-7; D is possibly TRBD2 (5 bases). This CDR3 is built from 11 residues. The V end lost 4 bases, the J end lost 7 bases, and 8 bases lay between the germline ends. Germline CDR1 is SEHNR and CDR2 is FQNEAQ (reference sequence). In nucleotides, the CDR3 is TGTGCCAGCAGCTCTAGCCGTGAGCAGTACTTC. This gives the protein CASSSSREQYF.

The J gene is TRBJ1-2, the V gene TRBV5-4, with 7 bases lining up with TRBD1. V was pared by 3 bases and J by 8 bases, with 10 bases of the junction left unmatched. Germline CDR1 SGHNT, CDR2 YYREEE (reference sequence). This CDR3 contains 14 residues. The CDR3 coding sequence is TGTGCCAGCAGCTCTCAACAGGGGATTAAGGGCTACACCTTC. Translating it yields CASSSQQGIKGYTF.

The CDR3 region has the DNA TGTGCCACTACGGACACCGCATACGAGCAGTACTTC. This sequence encodes CATTDTAYEQYF. The chain couples TRBV6-5 to TRBJ2-7; D is possibly TRBD1 (5 bases). Germline lookup yields CDR1 MNHEY and CDR2 SVGAGI. CDR3 length: 12 residues. V lost 10 bases, J lost 4 bases, and 14 bases lay in between.

The gene calls are TRBV29-1 and TRBJ2-5, with 8 bases fitting TRBD1. Trimming removed 0 bases from V and 2 bases from J; junction bases left unmatched: 5. In germline, CDR1 is SQVTM, CDR2 ANQGSEA. The CDR3 is 15 residues long. The CDR3 loop is CSVEDWGTGQETQYF. Written as DNA, the CDR3 is TGCAGCGTTGAAGATTGGGGGACAGGTCAAGAGACCCAGTACTTC.

This clone was observed once. The chain uses TRBV4-1 and TRBJ1-1; D may be TRBD1 (6 bases). This CDR3 comprises 15 residues. V lost 1 base, J lost 3 bases, and 12 bases lay in between. Germline CDR1 MGHRA, CDR2 YSYEKL. In nucleotides, the CDR3 is TGCGCCAGCAGCCAAGGCTCAGGGGCGGACACTGAAGCTTTCTTT. This gives the protein CASSQGSGADTEAFF.

The chain employs TRBV7-2 and TRBJ1-5; D is uncertain. Germline V lookup: CDR1 SGHTA, CDR2 FQGNSA. The CDR3 consists of 14 residues. V was cut by 1 base and J by 0 bases, with 4 bases left in between. In nucleotides, the CDR3 is TGTGCCAGCAGCTTAGTTCATAGCAATCAGCCCCAGCATTTT. It encodes CASSLVHSNQPQHF. Looking up the rest from reference TRBV7-2 and TRBJ1-5 gives the full variable domain: GAGVSQSPSNKVTEKGKDVELRCDPISGHTALYWYRQSLGQGLEFLIYFQGNSAPDKSGLPSDRFSAERTGGSVSTLTIQRTQQEDSAVYLCASSLVHSNQPQHFGDGTRLSIL.